This T cell receptor (beta chain) comes out of a study of identical twins. The table lists this clonotype with many counts. Its antigen is not identified. General observations from the study: Less excess twin sharing appeared in beta out-of-frame sequences. Carriage of fewer insertions was seen in abundant cord blood beta clonotypes, whereas memory repertoires showed none. Out-of-frame alpha sequences shared by twins showed excess low generation probability.

A template switching step contributed a universal primer site, while unique molecular identifiers were present in the cDNA. TCRdb reprocessed the 5' RACE reads with MiXCR, giving one entry per CDR3 protein. The table lists approximately 140,000 distinct CDR3 sequences, roughly 3.2% of them singletons. The CDR3 extends over 15 amino acids. Germline loops: CDR1 SGHRS, CDR2 YFSETQ. With 1 base clipped from V and 9 bases from J, the junction kept 9 bases outside the gene matches. Material: memory T cells sorted from blood. This receptor was taken from a man younger than 35 in good health. The chain links TRBV5-1 to TRBJ2-1, with 8 bases identical to TRBD2. As DNA, the CDR3 is TGCGCCAGCAGCTTGACCGCGGGAGGTTCGGGTGAGCAGTTCTTC. Its translation: CASSLTAGGSGEQFF.